The 7 T cell receptor beta chains in this list originate from one sample, sequenced in a study of blood T cells in healthy people across ages. Together with a sample-barcoded 5' primer, a J-beta primer mix was included in a second PCR lasting about 6 to 11 cycles. TCRdb called the 5' RACE reads again in MiXCR, with one record for every CDR3 protein. The sample has around 700,000 distinct CDR3 sequences; around a quarter are singletons. The sample was also linked to a second study, of T cells of mothers and their children.

The sample was blood. These receptors were obtained from a boy aged 5-17 years in good health.

This clonotype has just a few counts. The genes are TRBV2 and TRBJ2-3, with D uncertain. Per the germline V gene, CDR1 is SNHLY and CDR2 is FYNNEI. This CDR3 has 13 amino acids. Deletions cut 0 bases from V and 9 bases from J, with 10 bases between. The chain's CDR3 is CASSEAKSGTQYF. CDR3 nucleotide sequence: TGTGCCAGCAGTGAAGCGAAGTCTGGGACGCAGTATTTT. Combining the CDR3 with reference TRBV2 and TRBJ2-3 gives the whole variable domain EPEVTQTPSHQVTQMGQEVILRCVPISNHLYFYWYRQILGQKVEFLVSFYNNEISEKSEIFDDQFSVERPDGSNFTLKIRSTKLEDSAMYFCASSEAKSGTQYFGPGTRLTVL.

J is TRBJ2-7 and V is TRBV12-3 or TRBV12-4, with 12 bases matching TRBD2. There are 14 residues in the CDR3. The ends lost 8 bases at V and 4 bases at J; junction bases unmatched: 6. The CDR3 sequence is CASGLTSGSYEQYF. The DNA of the CDR3 is TGTGCCAGCGGGTTGACTAGCGGGAGTTACGAGCAGTACTTC.

With respect to this clonotype: Here the CDR3 omits its conserved ending phenylalanine or tryptophan, so a read error is the likely source. This rearrangement joins TRBV29-1 to TRBJ2-5; a possible D gene is TRBD1 (6 bases). The J call could be wrong; TRBJ2-1 is a better fit for the DNA end. Germline CDR1 and CDR2: SQVTM and ANQGSEA. The CDR3 is 13 amino acids. CDR3 bases: TGCAGCGTTCCGGGACACCCCTATTATGAGCAGTTCCTC. This encodes CSVPGHPYYEQFL.

DNA for the CDR3: TGTGCCAGCAGTTCCGGGACATCCTTAGGTGAGCAGTTCTTC. Its translation is CASSSGTSLGEQFF. The chain employs TRBV27 and TRBJ2-1, with D possibly matching TRBD1 (6 bases). The CDR3 length is 14 residues. Germline CDR1 is MNHEY and CDR2 is SMNVEV (reference sequence). Trimming left V 4 bases short and J 9 bases short, with 16 bases between.

This clonotype has only a few counts. Its ends do not fully match the called genes, so a read error is possible. The rearrangement uses TRBV4-3 and TRBJ2-5; TRBD1 matches at 9 bases. The CDR3 runs 15 residues. Germline-derived CDR1 and CDR2 are LGHNA and YSLEER. The CDR3 is CASSHGTGNQETQYF. CDR3 in DNA: TGCGCCAGCAGCCACGGGACAGGGAACCAAGAGACCCAGTACTTT.

The table lists this clonotype with a few counts. V gene TRBV20-1 combines with J gene TRBJ2-1; 9 positions match TRBD1. CDR1 DFQATT and CDR2 SNEGSKA come from the germline V gene (reference sequence). The ends lost 0 bases at V and 8 bases at J; junction bases unmatched: 14. There are 17 residues in the CDR3. The CDR3 DNA is TGCAGTGCTAGAGACCGGGACAGGGACGATTGGCTCGATGAGCAGTTCTTC. It encodes CSARDRDRDDWLDEQFF.

This clonotype was counted a single time. The DNA for the CDR3 is TGCGCCAGCAGCCAAGTAGGTGCAGGGGGCGCTGGGGTGGATGGCTACACCTTC. Translating gives CASSQVGAGGAGVDGYTF. The V call is TRBV4-3, the J call TRBJ1-2; TRBD1 matches at 8 bases. The CDR3 has 18 amino acids. The junction had 16 bases not matched to a gene; V was cut back by 1 base and J by 6 bases. Germline CDR1 reads LGHNA; CDR2 reads YSLEER.